The text below deals with one TCR beta chain. Its antigen has not been determined. One base away there is no much larger clone; base qualities are not given. The sample comes from a study of identical twins (dated by TCRdb to between 2015 and 2016). The study in broad terms: The study deep-sequenced TCR alpha and beta repertoires from monozygotic twins, unrelated adults of various ages and cord blood to test whether fetal clonotypes persist. To rule out contamination, replicate twin experiments were performed at different times with different library preparation protocols.

Summary of the overall study and its limitations: Zero-insertion analyses could be partly confounded by invariant T cells such as MAIT and iNKT, although diverse VJ usage argued against such confounding for most clonotypes. In monozygotic twins, recombination models systematically underestimated out-of-frame TCR alpha sharing, but the models matched the sharing seen between unrelated individuals. In beta out-of-frame sequences, excess twin sharing was weaker, because having fewer shared sequences lowered the signal-to-noise ratio. Fewer insertions were carried by abundant cord blood beta clonotypes; a weaker similar trend was observed in young adult naive repertoires, while no such trend was observed in memory repertoires. Because the same donors could not be followed over many years, conclusions were based on cross-sectional statistical analysis. Compared with coincidental sharing between unrelated individuals, out-of-frame TCR alpha sequences shared between twins had an excess of sequences with low generation probability.

Inclusive of the bounding cysteine and phenylalanine, the CDR3 is 16 residues long. Left in the record is the CDR3 DNA by itself, 48 bases read in frame from the first base. Taken from the germline V gene (reference sequence), the CDR1 and CDR2 loops are PRHDT and FYEKMQ. V is cut back by 5 bases and J by 0 bases, with 4 bases in the junction unmatched. Library method: 5' RACE. TCRdb names Illumina HiSeq 2000 as the instrument used. A universal primer binding site was added through template switching, and the final cDNA carried a unique molecular identifier so that TCR cDNA molecules could be counted accurately. Specific primers in the conserved constant-segment region were used to synthesize first-strand cDNA for the TCR alpha and beta chains. To control for contamination, each cDNA library was double barcoded with a SMART-Mk sample barcode plus Illumina barcodes. TruSeq adapter sequences and Illumina sample barcodes were added in two successive PCR steps. TCR alpha and beta cDNA libraries were sequenced on the Illumina HiSeq platform with custom primers. In the original analysis: Raw reads were processed with MiGEC to extract unique molecular identifiers, and MiXCR was used to determine CDR3 positions. Recombination models were inferred per individual with the repgenHMM and IGoR tools using an EM algorithm. The tcR package in R was used for shared clonotype analysis, with sharing normalized by the product of cloneset sizes. To study raw recombination free of thymic and clonal selection effects, out-of-frame nonproductive sequences were analyzed. TCRdb reworked the public reads: Q25 trimming with fastp, MiXCR clone assembly, productive beta chains retained. Each CDR3 protein appears once, grouped with its most common genes and DNA. The V and J calls follow TCRdb's processing rather than the paper's. The sample contains approximately 690,000 distinct CDR3 sequences, around 6% of them found a single time. Around 2% of the sample is in the top ten clones.

Every donor in the study was a healthy Caucasian. Three unrelated non-twin adults were additionally sequenced: a male aged 18 to 30, a male aged 50 to 59 and a female aged 50 to 59. Using Miltenyi CD45RO+ enrichment and human naive T-cell isolation kits, memory (CD45RO+) and naive T cells were isolated from PBMC. The chain was built from TRBV13 and TRBJ1-6; TRBD1 aligns with 7 central bases. The origin of this receptor is a man aged 18 to 30 in good health. Sequenced input: naive T cells sorted from blood. This specimen's cell subset or site label, per the study, means: cells isolated with a human naive T-cell isolation kit. The CDR3 loop reads CASSQGGGSYNSPLHF. The sequenced DNA: TGTGCCAGCAGCCAAGGGGGCGGCTCCTATAATTCACCCCTCCACTTT.